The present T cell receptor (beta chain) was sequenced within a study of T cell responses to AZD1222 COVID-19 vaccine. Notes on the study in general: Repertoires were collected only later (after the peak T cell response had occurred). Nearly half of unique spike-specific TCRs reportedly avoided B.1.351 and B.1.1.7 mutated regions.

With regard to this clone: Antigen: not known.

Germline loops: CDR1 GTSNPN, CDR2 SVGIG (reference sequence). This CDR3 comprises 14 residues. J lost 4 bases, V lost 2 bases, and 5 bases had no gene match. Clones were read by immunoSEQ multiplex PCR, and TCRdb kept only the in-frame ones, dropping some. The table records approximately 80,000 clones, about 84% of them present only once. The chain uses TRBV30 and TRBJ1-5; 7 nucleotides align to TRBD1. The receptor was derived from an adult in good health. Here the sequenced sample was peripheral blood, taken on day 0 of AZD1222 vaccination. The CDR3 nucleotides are TGTGCCTGGAGTATTCTACAGGGGAATCAGCCCCAGCATTTT. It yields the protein CAWSILQGNQPQHF.